The clone carrying this T cell receptor beta chain was recorded once. The data are from a study of cytomegalovirus exposure and HLA in healthy donors. PCR involved 60 Vbeta and 13 Jbeta primers. The table came from immunoSEQ multiplex PCR; TCRdb's copy has only in-frame clones and leaves some out. This sample yields approximately 150,000 clones, of which around 75% are seen a single time; roughly 2% belongs to the top ten. The germline gives CDR1 SQVTM, CDR2 ANQGSEA. The V and J ends lost 6 bases and 2 bases respectively, with 16 bases between them. The CDR3 extends over 14 amino acids. The V gene is TRBV29-1, the J gene TRBJ1-2; D not resolved. The sequencing sample was made of PBMCs. The TCR comes from a human donor in good health. The chain's CDR3 is CSVPAGSSNYGYTF. CDR3 bases: TGCAGCGTGCCTGCGGGTTCCTCCAACTATGGCTACACCTTC.